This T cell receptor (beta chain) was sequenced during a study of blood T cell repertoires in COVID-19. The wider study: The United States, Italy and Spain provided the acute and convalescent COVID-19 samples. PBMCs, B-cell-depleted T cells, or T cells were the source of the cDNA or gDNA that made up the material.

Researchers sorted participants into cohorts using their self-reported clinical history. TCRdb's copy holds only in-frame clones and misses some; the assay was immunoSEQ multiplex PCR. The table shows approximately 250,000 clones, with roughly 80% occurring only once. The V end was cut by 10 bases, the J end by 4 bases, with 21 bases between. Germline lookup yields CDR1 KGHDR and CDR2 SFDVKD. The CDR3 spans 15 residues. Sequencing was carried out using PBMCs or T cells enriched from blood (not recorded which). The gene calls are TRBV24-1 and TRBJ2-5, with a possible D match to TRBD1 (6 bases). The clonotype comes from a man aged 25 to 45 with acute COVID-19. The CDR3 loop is CATTRGAGEGETQYF. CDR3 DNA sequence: TGTGCCACTACAAGGGGAGCAGGGGAAGGAGAGACCCAGTACTTC.